Below, 18 T cell receptor beta chains from the same sample are listed, as sequenced in a study of a mutant IDH1 vaccine in newly diagnosed glioma. Sequenced by immunoSEQ multiplex PCR; TCRdb stores in-frame clones only, minus some. The table lists tens of thousands of clones, approximately 86% of them singletons. The time point here: week 5, during vaccination. Each vaccine dose was 300 ug of mutant IDH1 20-mer peptide, with topical imiquimod. These receptors' targets are unknown. The sequenced sample was PBMCs, obtained from a glioma patient whose treatment included an IDH1 peptide vaccine. The receptors shown here come from a woman between 18 and 30 years old with glioma. Some clones in this sample may be carry-over from other donors' samples.

This clone was seen a few times. V and J are TRBV5-6 and TRBJ2-7; 9 bases map to TRBD2. Germline V gene sequence: CDR1 SGHDT, CDR2 YYEEEE. The V segment lost 4 bases and the J segment 3 bases; nucleotides outside the gene matches: 11. The CDR3 extends over 16 amino acids. The CDR3 region is CASSADSGSTLYEQYF. The CDR3 DNA is TGTGCCAGCAGCGCCGATAGCGGGAGCACACTCTACGAGCAGTACTTC.

This sequence joins TRBV4-1 and TRBJ2-3; D is possibly TRBD1 (5 bases). The CDR3 totals 16 residues. Deletions cut 3 bases from V and 2 bases from J, with 15 bases between. Germline V gene lookup returns CDR1 MGHRA and CDR2 YSYEKL. CDR3 nucleotide sequence: TGCGCCAGCAGCCACGGTGCTTCGACAGTCACAGATACGCAGTATTTT. Translating gives CASSHGASTVTDTQYF.

This clone showed up just a few times. The chain combines TRBV2 with TRBJ2-2; TRBD2 agrees at 10 bases. This CDR3 has 15 amino acids. The V segment lost 6 bases and the J segment 1 base; nucleotides outside the gene matches: 2. CDR1 SNHLY and CDR2 FYNNEI come from the germline V gene. Here the CDR3 reads CASRRTSGNTGELFF. The CDR3, as DNA: TGTGCCAGCAGGAGGACTAGCGGGAACACCGGGGAGCTGTTTTTT.

The CDR3 spells CASSQALGFTEAFF. For the CDR3, the DNA is TGTGCCAGCAGCCAAGCTCTGGGTTTCACTGAAGCTTTCTTT. The chain combines TRBV14 with TRBJ1-1; D gene ambiguous. Germline CDR1 reads SGHDN; CDR2 reads FVKESK. This CDR3 spans 14 amino acids. V was trimmed by 1 base and J by 4 bases, leaving 10 bases between them.

This chain uses TRBV5-4 with TRBJ2-2; no clear D gene. Germline V gene lookup returns CDR1 SGHNT and CDR2 YYREEE (reference sequence). CDR3 size: 14 residues. V lost 4 bases to trimming and J lost 3 bases, with 10 bases between them. CDR3 protein: CASSLGPHTGELFF. CDR3 sequence (DNA): TGTGCCAGCAGCCTTGGGCCACACACCGGGGAGCTGTTTTTT.

This chain links TRBV5-4 with TRBJ2-5; tentative D call: TRBD1 (6 bases). CDR3 length: 15 residues. Germline loops: CDR1 SGHNT, CDR2 YYREEE (reference sequence). V dropped 4 bases and J dropped 3 bases, with 16 bases sitting between them. CDR3 coding DNA: TGTGCCAGCAGCAGGAGGACAGATTCGAAAGAGACCCAGTACTTC. This codes for CASSRRTDSKETQYF.

The chain carries TRBV5-6 and TRBJ2-1; D is unclear. Trimming left V 1 base short and J 10 bases short, with 6 bases between. The CDR3 runs to 11 residues. CDR1 is SGHDT and CDR2 is YYEEEE in the germline V gene. CDR3 region: CASSLIREQFF. The CDR3 DNA follows: TGTGCCAGCAGCTTGATACGGGAGCAGTTCTTC.

This clone was seen a handful of times. The gene calls are TRBV7-9 and TRBJ2-7; no firm D call. Germline CDR1 is SEHNR and CDR2 is FQNEAQ (reference sequence). Between the trimmed V and J ends, which lost 5 bases and 4 bases, there was a span of 12 bases. CDR3 length equals 13 residues. The CDR3 region has the DNA TGTGCCAGCAGCCTGGACGCTTCTTACGAGCAGTACTTC. This codes for CASSLDASYEQYF.

This chain links TRBV18 with TRBJ1-5, with 10 bases identical to TRBD1. The CDR3 totals 15 residues. The V gene's germline CDR1 is KGHSH and CDR2 LQKENI. V shed 5 bases, J shed 8 bases, and the junction held 9 bases outside the gene matches. CDR3 sequence (DNA): TGTGCCAGCTCAGCCGGGACAGGGGATATGGAGCCCCAGCATTTT. Protein sequence: CASSAGTGDMEPQHF.

V and J are TRBV4-3 and TRBJ1-2; D is ambiguous. Trimming removed 0 bases at V and 4 bases at J, with 9 bases between. The V gene's germline CDR1 is LGHNA and CDR2 YSLEER. This CDR3 is built from 14 residues. The CDR3 DNA reads TGCGCCAGCAGCCAAGAAAGTTCGCGCTATGGCTACACCTTC. Protein: CASSQESSRYGYTF.

The rearrangement links TRBV2 to TRBJ2-7; D might be TRBD2 (6 bases). The germline V gene encodes CDR1 SNHLY and CDR2 FYNNEI. CDR3 length: 14 residues. Trimming took 2 bases from V and 6 from J, leaving 14 bases between them. The CDR3 DNA sequence: TGTGCCAGCAGTGAATGGGTGGAGGGAGGCGAGCAGTACTTC. It is translated as CASSEWVEGGEQYF.

The chain combines TRBV29-1 with TRBJ1-1; D is uncertain. The V and J ends lost 6 bases and 3 bases respectively, with 17 bases between them. The CDR3 covers 14 residues. Germline V lookup: CDR1 SQVTM, CDR2 ANQGSEA. The CDR3 DNA reads as TGCAGCGTCCGGGCCTACACCTTCGACACTGAAGCTTTCTTT. Amino acids: CSVRAYTFDTEAFF.

By proportion, this clone is medium-sized. V usage is TRBV25-1 and J usage is TRBJ2-2, with D perhaps matching TRBD1 or TRBD2 (6 bases each). In germline, CDR1 is MGHDK, CDR2 SYGVNS. This CDR3 comprises 13 residues. V was trimmed by 7 bases and J by 6 bases, leaving 12 bases between them. CDR3 sequence (DNA): TGTGCCAGCACCGGGGGCCCGGCCGGGGAGCTGTTTTTT. It yields the protein CASTGGPAGELFF.

The chain links TRBV5-1 to TRBJ2-7; 12 bases are shared with TRBD1. Trimming cost V 3 bases and J 7 bases; bases outside gene matches: 8. CDR3 length: 15 residues. In germline, CDR1 is SGHRS, CDR2 YFSETQ. Here the CDR3 DNA reads TGCGCCAGCAGCTCCCCGGGACAGGGGGCGAAAGAGCAGTACTTC. Residues: CASSSPGQGAKEQYF.

The CDR3 loop is CASEAGGHPGQGNQPQHF. The DNA for the CDR3 is TGTGCCAGCGAAGCAGGGGGTCATCCGGGACAGGGTAATCAGCCCCAGCATTTT. V usage is TRBV27 and J usage is TRBJ1-5; 9 nucleotides agree with TRBD1. Trimming took 8 bases from V and 4 from J; bases not matched to a gene: 18. The V gene's germline CDR1 is MNHEY and CDR2 SMNVEV (reference sequence). The CDR3 has 18 amino acids.

This clone has just one count. This chain connects TRBV5-4 to TRBJ1-1, with D perhaps TRBD1 (5 bases). V was clipped by 2 bases and J by 8 bases, with 10 bases between them. Germline CDR1 and CDR2: SGHNT and YYREEE (reference sequence). CDR3 length equals 12 residues. The CDR3 sequence: CASSLGREEAFF. The CDR3 nucleotides read TGTGCCAGCAGCTTAGGCAGGGAGGAAGCTTTCTTT.

The chain's CDR3 is CASSLGRSGNTEAFF. CDR3 nucleotides: TGTGCCAGCAGCTTGGGTCGGTCGGGGAACACTGAAGCTTTCTTT. The J gene is TRBJ1-1, the V gene TRBV5-4; the D is unclear. Germline V gene data show CDR1 as SGHNT and CDR2 as YYREEE (reference sequence). V was cut by 0 bases and J by 1 base, with 10 bases left in between. The CDR3 is made up of 15 amino acids.

There are a few counts of this clone. The CDR3 reads CASEDTQDTEAFF. Written as DNA, the CDR3 is TGTGCCAGCGAGGACACGCAGGACACTGAAGCTTTCTTT. The chain is built from TRBV10-3 and TRBJ1-1, with D perhaps TRBD1 (5 bases). CDR3 length: 13 amino acids. CDR1 ENHRY and CDR2 SYGVKD come from the germline V gene. V was shortened by 10 bases and J by 3 bases, with 15 bases between the two germline ends.